The 14 T cell receptor beta chains listed next were all sequenced from one sample in a study of OX40 agonist ivuxolimab in advanced cancers. The data were produced by immunoSEQ multiplex PCR, yet TCRdb's version contains in-frame clones alone and is incomplete. The sample carries under 95,000 clones, roughly 87% recorded once. The starting material was CD4+ or CD8+ T cells sorted from blood, obtained in a trial of the OX40 agonist ivuxolimab. The source is an adult with an advanced solid tumor such as melanoma, head and neck, liver or kidney cancer.

The genes are TRBV19 and TRBJ2-1; 7 positions match TRBD1. The CDR3 runs 15 residues. V was pared by 5 bases and J by 7 bases, with 11 bases of the junction left unmatched. The V gene's germline CDR1 is LNHDA and CDR2 SQIVND (reference sequence). The CDR3, as DNA: TGTGCCAGTAGTCCTAGACAGGGAATTGGAAATGAGCAGTTCTTC. Translation: CASSPRQGIGNEQFF. Full variable domain (rest looked up from reference TRBV19 and TRBJ2-1): DGGITQSPKYLFRKEGQNVTLSCEQNLNHDAMYWYRQDPGQGLRLIYYSQIVNDFQKGDIAEGYSVSREKKESFPLTVTSAQKNPTAFYLCASSPRQGIGNEQFFGPGTRLTVL.

The J gene is TRBJ2-4, the V gene TRBV5-6, with D perhaps matching TRBD1 or TRBD2 (5 bases each). This CDR3 has 15 residues. Trimming removed 0 bases from V and 7 bases from J, with 14 bases in between. Germline V gene sequence: CDR1 SGHDT, CDR2 YYEEEE. The CDR3 DNA is TGTGCCAGCAGCTTGGGAGCGGACTGGGGGAACATTCAGTACTTC. Amino acids: CASSLGADWGNIQYF.

The chain is built from TRBV18 and TRBJ1-1; D uncertain. The length of the CDR3 is 14 residues. CDR1 is KGHSH and CDR2 is LQKENI in the germline V gene. The V end lost 2 bases, the J end lost 0 bases, and 7 bases lay between the germline ends. CDR3 sequence reads: CASSPGYMNTEAFF. The CDR3 coding sequence is TGTGCCAGCTCACCAGGGTACATGAACACTGAAGCTTTCTTT.

The J gene is TRBJ1-1, the V gene TRBV6-1, with 8 positions matching TRBD1. Germline-derived CDR1 and CDR2 are MNHNS and SASEGT. J was trimmed by 6 bases and V by 6 bases; bases with no gene match: 12. The CDR3 is 15 amino acids. CDR3 nucleotide sequence: TGTGCCAGCAGCCAACGACAGGGGATGCGAGCTGAAGCTTTCTTT. It translates to CASSQRQGMRAEAFF.

The V call is TRBV28, the J call TRBJ1-4; D not certain. The V gene lost 6 bases and the J gene lost 7 bases, with 9 bases spanning the gap. This CDR3 comprises 12 residues. Germline V gene data show CDR1 as MDHEN and CDR2 as SYDVKM. In DNA, the CDR3 is TGTGCCAGCAGCCTACGACTTGAAAAACTGTTTTTT. Its translation is CASSLRLEKLFF.

Comment on this clone: The sample carries other DNA sequences with the same CDR3. CDR3 DNA: TGTGCCAGCAGCTTCCGACAGGGTGGGGGGAGAGGTCTGGGAGAGCAGTACTTC. Its translation: CASSFRQGGGRGLGEQYF. The chain joins TRBV11-2 to TRBJ2-7; possible D gene TRBD1, 7 bases. The CDR3 contains 18 residues. V lost 3 bases and J 7 bases, leaving 28 bases between the germline ends. Germline CDR1 reads SGHAT; CDR2 reads FQNNGV.

The V call is TRBV10-3, the J call TRBJ2-3, with D possibly matching TRBD2 (6 bases). CDR3 length: 15 residues. V lost 4 bases and J 5 bases, leaving 16 bases between the germline ends. CDR1 is ENHRY, CDR2 SYGVKD, per germline. The CDR3 protein is CAISGGVGPQDTQYF. CDR3 in DNA: TGTGCCATCAGTGGGGGGGTCGGCCCACAAGATACGCAGTATTTT.

This clone was found a few times. The V and J genes are TRBV15 and TRBJ1-5; D call uncertain. The germline V gene has CDR1 LNHNV and CDR2 YYDKDF (reference sequence). Trimming shortened V by 0 bases and J by 10 bases, and 7 bases separated the two germline ends. This CDR3 is built from 12 residues. The CDR3 spells CATSRDEGPQHF. The CDR3 bases are TGTGCCACCAGCAGAGATGAGGGACCCCAGCATTTT.

The rearrangement uses TRBV5-1 and TRBJ1-2, with D possibly TRBD1 on 6 matching bases. The CDR3 sequence is 14 residues long. Germline V lookup: CDR1 SGHRS, CDR2 YFSETQ. V was shortened by 0 bases and J by 4 bases, with 10 bases between the two germline ends. CDR3 in DNA: TGCGCCAGCAGCTTGGACGGGGGCCCCTATGGCTACACCTTC. Translated: CASSLDGGPYGYTF. Using reference TRBV5-1 and TRBJ1-2 for the parts outside the CDR3, the full variable domain is KAGVTQTPRYLIKTRGQQVTLSCSPISGHRSVSWYQQTPGQGLQFLFEYFSETQRNKGNFPGRFSGRQFSNSRSEMNVSTLELGDSALYLCASSLDGGPYGYTFGSGTRLTVV.

The chain is built from TRBV18 and TRBJ1-5; tentative D call: TRBD1 (5 bases). Trimming pared 2 bases from V and 6 bases from J, leaving 14 bases between. The CDR3 contains 15 residues. The germline CDR1 and CDR2 sequences are KGHSH and LQKENI. In DNA form, the CDR3 reads TGTGCCAGCTCACCAGGCAGGGATAGTGGTCAGCCCCAGCATTTT. Protein product: CASSPGRDSGQPQHF.

The chain has TRBV9 and TRBJ2-1; 10 nucleotides align to TRBD2. J gave up 4 bases and V 0 bases, and 10 bases lay outside the gene matches. The CDR3 has 18 amino acids. Germline V gives CDR1 SGDLS, CDR2 YYNGEE. CDR3 bases: TGTGCCAGCAGCGTAGGTTTGGCTAGCGGGAGTCGGTACAATGAGCAGTTCTTC. Translating gives CASSVGLASGSRYNEQFF.

This clone occurred once. The chain has TRBV19 and TRBJ2-7, with 8 nucleotides matching TRBD2. In germline, CDR1 is LNHDA, CDR2 SQIVND (reference sequence). The V gene end was trimmed by 7 bases and the J gene end by 4 bases; junction bases not matched to a gene: 9. This CDR3 is 14 amino acids long. The CDR3 nucleotides are TGTGCCAGTACAGACGGCGGGGGGCAATACGAGCAGTACTTC. This codes for CASTDGGGQYEQYF.

The rearrangement links TRBV11-2 to TRBJ1-2; maybe TRBD1 (5 bases). The CDR3 sequence is 14 residues long. Germline assignment: CDR1 SGHAT and CDR2 FQNNGV. V lost 1 base and J lost 8, with 14 bases in between. CDR3: CASSLGVLRVGYTF. In DNA, the CDR3 is TGTGCCAGCAGCTTAGGAGTCCTCAGGGTGGGCTACACCTTC. The full variable domain, rest sourced from reference TRBV11-2 and TRBJ1-2, is EAGVAQSPRYKIIEKRQSVAFWCNPISGHATLYWYQQILGQGPKLLIQFQNNGVVDDSQLPKDRFSAERLKGVDSTLKIQPAKLEDSAVYLCASSLGVLRVGYTFGSGTRLTVV.

The chain employs TRBV19 and TRBJ2-5, with 7 bases fitting TRBD2. CDR1 is LNHDA, CDR2 SQIVND, per germline (reference sequence). The V gene end was trimmed by 3 bases and the J gene end by 3 bases; junction bases not matched to a gene: 4. This CDR3 spans 14 amino acids. Written as DNA, the CDR3 is TGTGCCAGTAGTATCGCGGGGACTAAAGAGACCCAGTACTTC. Translation gives CASSIAGTKETQYF.